The TCR beta chain described here comes from a study of blood T cell repertoires in COVID-19. Study context: Acute-phase and convalescent COVID-19 samples originated in the United States, Italy and Spain.

Clones were read by immunoSEQ multiplex PCR, and TCRdb kept only the in-frame ones, dropping some. There are some 120,000 clones in the sample; 80% occur only once, and less than 2% lies in the top ten. Germline CDR1 SGHTA, CDR2 FQGNSA. The CDR3 consists of 13 residues. The ends were cut back, 2 bases at V and 4 bases at J, with 8 bases in the middle. This clone was recorded once. The genes are TRBV7-2 and TRBJ1-2; D call uncertain. The sample comprised peripheral blood. This receptor was taken from a man in his 70s with acute or convalescent COVID-19. CDR3 sequence (DNA): TGTGCCAGCAGCTTACGCCAGGCCTATGGCTACACCTTC. Translation: CASSLRQAYGYTF.